The clone carrying this T cell receptor beta chain was recorded a few times. These data are taken from a study of early T cells in non-severe SARS-CoV-2 infection. Study context: The sequenced material was bulk RNA from unsorted whole blood, and its chains were unpaired.

TCRdb itself ran the 5' RACE reads through MiXCR, one entry per CDR3 protein. The sample consists of 37,000 or so distinct CDR3 sequences, 5.5% to 7% of them appearing once. CDR1 is MRHNA, CDR2 SNTAGT, per germline. J lost 4 bases, V lost 5 bases, and 1 base had no gene match. The CDR3 is made up of 14 amino acids. The V call is TRBV6-4, the J call TRBJ2-2, with 10 positions matching TRBD2. Sequenced sample: whole blood. This TCR derives from an adult who was a healthcare worker with PCR-confirmed SARS-CoV-2 infection or an uninfected control (not recorded which). The CDR3 spells CASSSGRATGELFF. The DNA for the CDR3 is TGTGCCAGCAGTAGCGGGAGGGCCACCGGGGAGCTGTTTTTT.